These 16 T cell receptor beta chains were all obtained from the same sample, sequenced in a study of type 1 regulatory T cells. Their target antigens are unknown. Using its own MiXCR run on the reads, TCRdb lists one record per CDR3 protein. The repertoire includes about 62,000 distinct CDR3 sequences, less than 65% of them detected once, and less than 2% sits in the top ten. The specimen was cultured non-Tr1 T cells, either the whole culture or a sorted T cell fraction (not recorded which). Receptor source: a human donor in good health.

The chain joins TRBV7-2 to TRBJ1-4; D possibly corresponds to TRBD1 (6 bases). This CDR3 comprises 15 residues. The germline V gene encodes CDR1 SGHTA and CDR2 FQGNSA. Trimming shortened V by 5 bases and J by 8 bases, and 18 bases separated the two germline ends. CDR3 coding DNA: TGTGCCAGCAGCCTACGGGGGGGGGCGAGCGAAAAACTGTTTTTT. Translation gives CASSLRGGASEKLFF. Drawing the rest from reference TRBV7-2 and TRBJ1-4, the complete variable domain is GAGVSQSPSNKVTEKGKDVELRCDPISGHTALYWYRQSLGQGLEFLIYFQGNSAPDKSGLPSDRFSAERTGGSVSTLTIQRTQQEDSAVYLCASSLRGGASEKLFFGSGTQLSVL.

The CDR3 region is CAISGDRDPETQYF. DNA of the CDR3: TGTGCCATCAGTGGCGACAGGGACCCAGAGACCCAGTACTTC. The V gene is TRBV10-3, the J gene TRBJ2-5, with TRBD1 matching 7 bases. There are 14 residues in the CDR3. Trimming took 4 bases from V and 4 from J; bases not matched to a gene: 6. The V gene's germline CDR1 is ENHRY and CDR2 SYGVKD.

The chain has TRBV2 and TRBJ1-5; TRBD1 aligns across 7 bases. Germline CDR1 SNHLY, CDR2 FYNNEI. There are 14 residues in the CDR3. With 6 bases clipped from V and 1 base from J, the junction kept 3 bases outside the gene matches. The CDR3 DNA follows: TGTGCCAGCAGAGGGGACAGCAGCAATCAGCCCCAGCATTTT. As protein: CASRGDSSNQPQHF.

V gene TRBV6-1 combines with J gene TRBJ2-7; D might be TRBD2 (6 bases). V was cut by 8 bases and J by 1 base, with 15 bases left in between. The CDR3 has 14 residues. Germline CDR1 MNHNS, CDR2 SASEGT. The CDR3 nucleotides read TGTGCCAGCGGGTCGGGGGTAGGGTCCTACGAGCAGTACTTC. Its protein product is CASGSGVGSYEQYF.

This rearrangement joins TRBV29-1 to TRBJ1-2; TRBD1 might be the D (5 bases). V lost 7 bases and J lost 8, with 20 bases in between. Per the germline V gene, CDR1 is SQVTM and CDR2 is ANQGSEA. The CDR3 covers 13 residues. CDR3 DNA: TGCAGCGCCGCAGGGAGCTTGTGGGCCGGCTACACCTTC. Translating it yields CSAAGSLWAGYTF.

The genes are TRBV7-2 and TRBJ1-6; D unresolved. V shed 0 bases and J shed 10 bases, with 4 bases lying between them. In germline, CDR1 is SGHTA, CDR2 FQGNSA. There are 12 residues in the CDR3. CDR3 in amino acids: CASSLAVSPLHF. In DNA, the CDR3 is TGTGCCAGCAGCTTAGCTGTCTCACCCCTCCACTTT.

This clonotype was recorded a few times. The rearrangement uses TRBV27 and TRBJ2-1; TRBD2 agrees at 11 bases. Unmatched junction bases numbered 0, after V lost 2 bases and J lost 6 bases. The CDR3 has 14 residues. The germline gives CDR1 MNHEY, CDR2 SMNVEV (reference sequence). In DNA, the CDR3 is TGTGCCAGCAGTTTACTAGCGGGAGGCAATGAGCAGTTCTTC. It translates to CASSLLAGGNEQFF.

The chain joins TRBV2 to TRBJ2-1; 13 bases are shared with TRBD2. Germline CDR1 reads SNHLY; CDR2 reads FYNNEI. J was trimmed by 5 bases and V by 0 bases; bases with no gene match: 7. The CDR3 sequence is 18 residues long. The CDR3 DNA reads TGTGCCAGCAGTGAAGCTTTACTAGCGGGAGGGTATAACAATGAGCAGTTCTTC. It yields the protein CASSEALLAGGYNNEQFF. Filled out from reference TRBV2 and TRBJ2-1, the complete variable domain reads EPEVTQTPSHQVTQMGQEVILRCVPISNHLYFYWYRQILGQKVEFLVSFYNNEISEKSEIFDDQFSVERPDGSNFTLKIRSTKLEDSAMYFCASSEALLAGGYNNEQFFGPGTRLTVL.

The chain carries TRBV7-8 and TRBJ1-2; D gene unclear. The CDR3 loop spans 13 amino acids. Germline V gives CDR1 SGHVS, CDR2 FQNEAQ. Deletions cut 1 base from V and 4 bases from J, with 7 bases between. This chain's CDR3 is CASSLVPLYGYTF. DNA for the CDR3: TGTGCCAGCAGCTTAGTTCCCCTCTATGGCTACACCTTC.

The chain links TRBV20-1 to TRBJ2-7; 9 bases match TRBD2. Germline-derived CDR1 and CDR2 are DFQATT and SNEGSKA (reference sequence). This CDR3 has 16 amino acids. Unmatched junction bases numbered 8, after V lost 0 bases and J lost 2 bases. The CDR3 nucleotides are TGCAGTGCTAGAGACCCCGGGCTAGCGGGAACCTACGAGCAGTACTTC. It codes for CSARDPGLAGTYEQYF.

The V call is TRBV24-1, the J call TRBJ2-5; D unresolved. Germline CDR1 reads KGHDR; CDR2 reads SFDVKD. The length of the CDR3 is 11 residues. Trimming took 1 base from V and 5 from J, leaving 1 base between them. The chain's CDR3 is CATSDFETQYF. CDR3 nucleotides: TGTGCCACCAGTGATTTCGAGACCCAGTACTTC.

This clonotype was detected a few times. This rearrangement joins TRBV7-9 to TRBJ2-2, with 8 positions matching TRBD2. V lost 4 bases and J lost 3; bases outside the gene matches: 19. Germline assignment: CDR1 SEHNR and CDR2 FQNEAQ (reference sequence). The CDR3 sequence is 20 residues long. The CDR3 loop is CASSSGDFTGTRADTGELFF. CDR3 nucleotide sequence: TGTGCCAGCAGCTCGGGGGATTTCACCGGGACTAGGGCCGACACCGGGGAGCTGTTTTTT.

The J gene is TRBJ2-2, the V gene TRBV6-2 or TRBV6-3; tentative D call: TRBD2 (6 bases). Germline V CDR1 and CDR2: MNHEY, SVGEGT. The CDR3 totals 16 residues. V lost 3 bases, J lost 0 bases, and 11 bases lay in between. CDR3 sequence: CASSYPAGTNTGELFF. The CDR3, as DNA: TGTGCCAGCAGTTATCCTGCGGGAACGAACACCGGGGAGCTGTTTTTT.

This clonotype is judged medium-sized (0.01 to 0.1%). The V gene is TRBV9, the J gene TRBJ2-5; no definite D call. Trimming stripped 1 base from V and 4 bases from J, with 8 bases between. Germline lookup yields CDR1 SGDLS and CDR2 YYNGEE. The CDR3 length is 13 residues. The CDR3 spells CASSVYSGETQYF. The CDR3 nucleotides are TGTGCCAGCAGCGTATATTCGGGAGAGACCCAGTACTTC.

The chain links TRBV20-1 to TRBJ2-5; perhaps D is TRBD1 or TRBD2 (6 bases each). V was clipped by 6 bases and J by 3 bases, with 14 bases between them. The CDR3 totals 13 residues. Germline loops: CDR1 DFQATT, CDR2 SNEGSKA (reference sequence). In DNA form, the CDR3 reads TGCAGTGCCCCGCGGGACACAGAAGAGACCCAGTACTTC. Translated, it gives CSAPRDTEETQYF.

This clonotype was seen more than once but under ten times. The chain carries TRBV12-3 or TRBV12-4 and TRBJ1-4; no clear D. Trimming took 4 bases from V and 8 from J, leaving 11 bases between them. The CDR3 covers 13 residues. CDR3 sequence reads: CASSSDTAEKLFF. CDR3 nucleotides: TGTGCCAGCAGTTCTGACACGGCCGAAAAACTGTTTTTT.